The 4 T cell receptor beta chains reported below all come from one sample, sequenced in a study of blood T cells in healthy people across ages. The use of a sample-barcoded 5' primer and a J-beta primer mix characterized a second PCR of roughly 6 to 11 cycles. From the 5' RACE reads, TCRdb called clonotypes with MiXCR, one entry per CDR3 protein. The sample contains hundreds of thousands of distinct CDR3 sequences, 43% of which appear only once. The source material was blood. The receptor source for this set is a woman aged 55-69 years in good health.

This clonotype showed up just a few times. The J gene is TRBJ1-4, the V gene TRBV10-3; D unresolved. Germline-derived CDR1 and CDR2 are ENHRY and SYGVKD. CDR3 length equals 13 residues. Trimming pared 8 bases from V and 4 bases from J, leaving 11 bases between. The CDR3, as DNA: TGTGCCATCGGATCGGAGTATAATGAAAAACTGTTTTTT. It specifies CAIGSEYNEKLFF.

The CDR3 spells CSASPGETQYF. DNA of the CDR3: TGCAGTGCTAGCCCGGGAGAGACCCAGTACTTC. V usage is TRBV20-1 and J usage is TRBJ2-5, with D uncertain. Germline V gene lookup returns CDR1 DFQATT and CDR2 SNEGSKA (reference sequence). The CDR3 extends over 11 amino acids. The ends were cut back, 3 bases at V and 4 bases at J, with 6 bases in the middle.

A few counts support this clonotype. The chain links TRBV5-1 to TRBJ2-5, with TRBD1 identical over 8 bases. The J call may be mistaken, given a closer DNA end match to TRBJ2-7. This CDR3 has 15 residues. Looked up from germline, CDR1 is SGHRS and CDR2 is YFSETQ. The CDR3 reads CASSLGQGAVNEQYF. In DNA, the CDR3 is TGCGCCAGCAGCTTGGGTCAGGGGGCGGTCAACGAGCAGTACTTC.

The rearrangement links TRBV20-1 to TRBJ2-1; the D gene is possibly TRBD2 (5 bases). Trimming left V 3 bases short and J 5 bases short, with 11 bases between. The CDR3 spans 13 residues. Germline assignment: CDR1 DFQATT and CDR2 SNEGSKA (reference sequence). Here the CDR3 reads CSASLTKDNEQFF. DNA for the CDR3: TGCAGTGCTAGTTTGACTAAAGACAATGAGCAGTTCTTC.